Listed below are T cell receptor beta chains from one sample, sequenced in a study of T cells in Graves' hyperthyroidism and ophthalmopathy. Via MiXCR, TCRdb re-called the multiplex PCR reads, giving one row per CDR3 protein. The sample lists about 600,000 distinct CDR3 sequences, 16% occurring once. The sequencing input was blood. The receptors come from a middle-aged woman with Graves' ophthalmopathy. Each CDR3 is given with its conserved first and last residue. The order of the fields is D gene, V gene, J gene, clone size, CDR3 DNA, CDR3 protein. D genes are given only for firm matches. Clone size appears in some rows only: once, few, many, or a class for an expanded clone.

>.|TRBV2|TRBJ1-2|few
TGTGCCAGCAGTGAATTGGAGGGGATTGGCTATGGCTACACCTTC
CASSELEGIGYGYTF
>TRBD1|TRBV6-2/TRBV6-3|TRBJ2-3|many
TGTGCCAGCAGTTCGGGACAGTTCACAGATACGCAGTATTTT
CASSSGQFTDTQYF
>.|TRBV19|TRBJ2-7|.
TGTGCCAGTAGTATAGGTTCCAGTGGGGAGCAGTACTTC
CASSIGSSGEQYF
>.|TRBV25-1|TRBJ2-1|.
TGTGTCAGCAGTGAATATGATGAGCAGTTCTTC
CVSSEYDEQFF
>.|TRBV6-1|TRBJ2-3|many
TGTGCCAGTTGGGAGTTGGATACGCAGTATTTT
CASWELDTQYF
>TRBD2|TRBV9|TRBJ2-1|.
TGTGCCAGCAGCCCGGGACTAGCGGGAGCACATGAGCAGTTCTTC
CASSPGLAGAHEQFF
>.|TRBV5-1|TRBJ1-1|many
TGCGCCAGCAGCCATGGGGGAACCGGAGAAGCTTTCTTT
CASSHGGTGEAFF
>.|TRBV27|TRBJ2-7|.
TGTGCCAGCAGTTCCTTGACCGGCTCCCTCTCCTACGAGCAGTACTTC
CASSSLTGSLSYEQYF
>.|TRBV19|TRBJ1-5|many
TGTGCCAGCGTTGGACAGCTCAATCAGCCCCAGCATTTT
CASVGQLNQPQHF
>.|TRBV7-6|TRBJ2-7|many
TGTGCCAGCAGCGTCGGGACGGCCAGAGAGCAGTACTTC
CASSVGTAREQYF
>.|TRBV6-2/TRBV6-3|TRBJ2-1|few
TGTGCCAGCAGTTACTCGGCGGGGAAGAATGAGCAGTTCTTC
CASSYSAGKNEQFF
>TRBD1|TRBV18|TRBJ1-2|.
TGTGCCAGCTCACCGGGGCAGGGGGCCGATTCTTATGGCTACACCTTC
CASSPGQGADSYGYTF
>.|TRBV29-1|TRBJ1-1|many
TGCAGCGGCGGTTTGGGGCAGAACACTGAAGCTTTCTTT
CSGGLGQNTEAFF